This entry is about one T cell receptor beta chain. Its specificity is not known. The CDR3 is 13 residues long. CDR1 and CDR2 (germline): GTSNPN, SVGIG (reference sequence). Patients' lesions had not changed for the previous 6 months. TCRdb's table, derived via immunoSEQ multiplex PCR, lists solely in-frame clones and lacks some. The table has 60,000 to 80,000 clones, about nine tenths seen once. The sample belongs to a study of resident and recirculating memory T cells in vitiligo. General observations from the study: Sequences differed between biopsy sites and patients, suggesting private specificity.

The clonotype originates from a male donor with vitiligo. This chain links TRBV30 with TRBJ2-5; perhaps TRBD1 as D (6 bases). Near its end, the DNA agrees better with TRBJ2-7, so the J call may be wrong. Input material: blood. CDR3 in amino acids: CAWSVGGSYEQYF. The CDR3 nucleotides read TGTGCCTGGAGTGTAGGGGGTTCCTACGAGCAGTACTTC.